The rows below give T cell receptor beta chains drawn from one sample of a study of vaccination effects on CD4 cells after COVID-19. Assay used: immunoSEQ multiplex PCR; TCRdb lists only in-frame clones, some missing. The table records under 60,000 clones, roughly 77% of them present only once. For these receptors, no antigen is known. The source was CD4+ T cells from PBMCs cultured with HIV peptides, collected before COVID-19 vaccination. The receptor set was obtained from a human donor who had a prior SARS-CoV-2 infection. Both conserved end residues are part of each CDR3. D genes are given only for firm matches. The size of a clone is reported for some rows only, either as once, few or many, or as a class for expanded clones.

CDR3aa | CDR3nt | v_gene | abundance | j_gene | d_gene
CASSLGGHQETQYF | TGTGCCAGCAGCTTAGGAGGACACCAAGAGACCCAGTACTTC | TRBV7-3 | few | TRBJ2-5 | NA
CASTVQGRVTEAFF | TGTGCCAGCACCGTACAGGGGAGGGTCACTGAAGCTTTCTTT | TRBV2 | few | TRBJ1-1 | TRBD1
CASKFSGSVSYEQYF | TGTGCCAGCAAATTTAGCGGGAGTGTCTCCTACGAGCAGTACTTC | TRBV2 | few | TRBJ2-7 | TRBD2
CASSPRTGRDTEAFF | TGTGCCAGCAGCCCGCGGACAGGGAGGGACACTGAAGCTTTCTTT | TRBV6-2/TRBV6-3 | NA | TRBJ1-1 | TRBD1
CASSLVSRGTEAFF | TGTGCCAGCAGCTTAGTGTCCAGGGGCACTGAAGCTTTCTTT | TRBV7-2 | NA | TRBJ1-1 | NA
CSGGIGDGYTF | TGCAGTGGGGGAATTGGGGATGGCTACACCTTC | TRBV20-1 | NA | TRBJ1-2 | NA
CASSGKAGDLGDTQYF | TGTGCCAGCAGCGGGAAAGCGGGGGACCTCGGGGATACGCAGTATTTT | TRBV9 | few | TRBJ2-3 | TRBD2
CASSISGTRSYEQYF | TGTGCCAGTAGTATATCCGGGACAAGGTCCTACGAGCAGTACTTC | TRBV19 | NA | TRBJ2-7 | NA
CASSQELRQGAHQPQHF | TGCGCCAGCAGCCAAGAACTGAGACAGGGAGCTCACCAGCCCCAGCATTTT | TRBV4-3 | once | TRBJ1-5 | TRBD1
CASSFGQGANYGYTF | TGTGCCAGCAGCTTCGGACAGGGGGCTAACTATGGCTACACCTTC | TRBV7-3 | few | TRBJ1-2 | TRBD1
CANRTGVSWFGNTIYF | TGTGCCAACCGGACAGGCGTTTCCTGGTTTGGAAACACCATATATTTT | TRBV6-4 | NA | TRBJ1-3 | TRBD1
CASSWGPSDQPQHF | TGCGCCAGCAGCTGGGGACCTTCAGATCAGCCCCAGCATTTT | TRBV5-1 | NA | TRBJ1-5 | NA
CASSQAGLNRQNSPLHF | TGCGCCAGCAGCCAAGCGGGGCTAAACAGGCAAAATTCACCCCTCCACTTT | TRBV4-3 | NA | TRBJ1-6 | NA
CASSTADSRSYEQYF | TGTGCCAGCAGTACGGCCGATTCCCGCTCCTACGAGCAGTACTTC | TRBV6-2/TRBV6-3 | NA | TRBJ2-7 | NA
CASSLAQEGPSSGANVLTF | TGTGCCAGCAGCTTAGCGCAAGAGGGACCCTCCTCTGGGGCCAACGTCCTGACTTTC | TRBV7-9 | NA | TRBJ2-6 | NA
CASSLPFGGGGPYEQYF | TGTGCCAGCAGCCTACCCTTCGGGGGGGGCGGCCCCTACGAGCAGTACTTC | TRBV14 | NA | TRBJ2-7 | TRBD2
CASSENREAKDGYTF | TGTGCCAGCAGCGAAAACAGGGAGGCCAAGGATGGCTACACCTTC | TRBV7-3 | NA | TRBJ1-2 | NA
CASSFIPGELFF | TGTGCCAGCAGCTTCATCCCCGGGGAGCTGTTTTTT | TRBV7-8 | NA | TRBJ2-2 | NA
CASSEGLENTEAFF | TGTGCCAGCAGTGAAGGTCTGGAGAACACTGAAGCTTTCTTT | TRBV6-1 | NA | TRBJ1-1 | NA
CASTTNRAPLHF | TGTGCCAGCACTACAAATCGGGCACCCCTCCACTTT | TRBV5-6 | NA | TRBJ1-6 | NA
CASSLYQVWETQYF | TGTGCCAGCAGCTTGTATCAGGTGTGGGAGACCCAGTACTTC | TRBV5-5 | NA | TRBJ2-5 | NA
CASTGLAGGETQYF | TGTGCCAGCACCGGACTAGCGGGGGGCGAGACCCAGTACTTC | TRBV2 | few | TRBJ2-5 | TRBD2
CASSPLSGNYGYTF | TGTGCCAGCTCACCACTCTCGGGGAACTATGGCTACACCTTC | TRBV18 | few | TRBJ1-2 | NA
CASSPTGPTSSYNEQFF | TGTGCCAGCAGCCCCACAGGCCCGACCAGCTCCTACAATGAGCAGTTCTTC | TRBV3-1/TRBV3-2 | once | TRBJ2-1 | NA
CASSQDVRGDSQETQYF | TGTGCCAGCAGCCAAGATGTCCGTGGAGACAGCCAAGAGACCCAGTACTTC | TRBV3-1/TRBV3-2 | NA | TRBJ2-5 | NA
CASSLRLAEAFF | TGTGCCAGCAGTTTAAGGTTGGCTGAAGCTTTCTTT | TRBV6-5 | NA | TRBJ1-1 | NA
CASSSIMTGRHSSYNEQFF | TGTGCCAGCAGCTCAATAATGACAGGACGACATAGCTCCTACAATGAGCAGTTCTTC | TRBV7-9 | NA | TRBJ2-1 | NA
CATSGQGLAFHEQFF | TGTGCCACCAGTGGTCAGGGACTAGCCTTTCATGAGCAGTTCTTC | TRBV24-1 | NA | TRBJ2-1 | TRBD2
CASSFTSGSSNEQFF | TGTGCCAGCAGCTTCACTAGCGGGAGCTCCAATGAGCAGTTCTTC | TRBV7-2 | NA | TRBJ2-1 | TRBD2
CASSQAARESKLFF | TGTGCCAGCAGCCAAGCCGCGCGGGAGTCGAAGCTGTTTTTT | TRBV3-1/TRBV3-2 | NA | TRBJ2-2 | TRBD2
CASSVAWVSPGELFF | TGTGCCAGCAGCGTAGCTTGGGTTTCTCCCGGGGAGCTGTTTTTT | TRBV9 | NA | TRBJ2-2 | NA
CASSRPEGRETQYF | TGCGCCAGCAGTCGCCCAGAAGGGAGGGAGACCCAGTACTTC | TRBV23-1 | NA | TRBJ2-5 | NA
CASSPLGLAGGPHEQYF | TGTGCCAGCTCACCCCTGGGACTAGCGGGAGGGCCCCACGAGCAGTACTTC | TRBV18 | few | TRBJ2-7 | TRBD2
CATSFGREGQYF | TGTGCCACCAGCTTTGGGAGGGAGGGCCAGTACTTC | TRBV15 | NA | TRBJ2-4 | TRBD2
CASSESWETDTQYF | TGTGCCAGCAGTGAAAGTTGGGAGACAGATACGCAGTATTTT | TRBV25-1 | few | TRBJ2-3 | NA
CASSSRDRGGQETQYF | TGTGCCAGTAGTAGCCGGGACAGGGGGGGTCAAGAGACCCAGTACTTC | TRBV19 | NA | TRBJ2-5 | TRBD1
CASTPGRDTEAFF | TGTGCCAGCACTCCCGGACGGGACACTGAAGCTTTCTTT | TRBV2 | NA | TRBJ1-1 | NA
CASSKEGAGVRNEQFF | TGTGCCAGCAGCAAAGAGGGGGCAGGGGTCAGGAATGAGCAGTTCTTC | TRBV21-1 | NA | TRBJ2-1 | NA
CASRSDRAAYNEQFF | TGTGCCAGCAGGTCGGACAGGGCCGCCTACAATGAGCAGTTCTTC | TRBV5-8 | NA | TRBJ2-1 | TRBD1
CASKLAGDLVPQHF | TGTGCCAGCAAGCTCGCCGGGGACCTTGTGCCCCAGCATTTT | TRBV2 | NA | TRBJ1-5 | NA
CATSRDRSRVWTSNQPQHF | TGTGCCACCAGCAGAGATCGGAGCCGGGTGTGGACGTCAAATCAGCCCCAGCATTTT | TRBV15 | NA | TRBJ1-5 | NA
CATRDRGRQETQYF | TGTGCCACCAGGGACAGGGGGCGACAAGAGACCCAGTACTTC | TRBV19 | NA | TRBJ2-5 | TRBD1
CASSLGTEIYGYTF | TGTGCCAGCAGCTTAGGTACAGAGATCTATGGCTACACCTTC | TRBV7-9 | NA | TRBJ1-2 | NA
CASSLVGFGTDTQYF | TGTGCCAGCAGCTTAGTTGGGTTTGGCACAGATACGCAGTATTTT | TRBV11-2 | NA | TRBJ2-3 | NA
CASSLDWSSYDEQYF | TGTGCCAGCAGCTTAGATTGGTCTAGTTACGACGAGCAGTACTTC | TRBV11-2 | once | TRBJ2-7 | NA
CASSKGGGETQYF | TGCGCCAGCAGCAAGGGCGGCGGGGAGACCCAGTACTTC | TRBV5-1 | NA | TRBJ2-5 | NA
CASSVGTGPSQRETQYF | TGCGCCAGCAGCGTGGGGACAGGGCCAAGCCAAAGGGAGACCCAGTACTTC | TRBV5-1 | NA | TRBJ2-5 | TRBD1
CASSLGQRREQYF | TGCGCCAGCAGCCTGGGACAAAGGCGGGAGCAGTACTTC | TRBV5-1 | few | TRBJ2-7 | NA
CATSRELQGSAGKLFF | TGTGCCACCAGCAGAGAATTACAGGGGTCGGCGGGGAAACTGTTTTTT | TRBV15 | NA | TRBJ1-4 | TRBD1
CASSRSGTGNTGELFF | TGCGCCAGCAGCAGATCCGGGACAGGGAACACCGGGGAGCTGTTTTTT | TRBV5-1 | NA | TRBJ2-2 | TRBD1